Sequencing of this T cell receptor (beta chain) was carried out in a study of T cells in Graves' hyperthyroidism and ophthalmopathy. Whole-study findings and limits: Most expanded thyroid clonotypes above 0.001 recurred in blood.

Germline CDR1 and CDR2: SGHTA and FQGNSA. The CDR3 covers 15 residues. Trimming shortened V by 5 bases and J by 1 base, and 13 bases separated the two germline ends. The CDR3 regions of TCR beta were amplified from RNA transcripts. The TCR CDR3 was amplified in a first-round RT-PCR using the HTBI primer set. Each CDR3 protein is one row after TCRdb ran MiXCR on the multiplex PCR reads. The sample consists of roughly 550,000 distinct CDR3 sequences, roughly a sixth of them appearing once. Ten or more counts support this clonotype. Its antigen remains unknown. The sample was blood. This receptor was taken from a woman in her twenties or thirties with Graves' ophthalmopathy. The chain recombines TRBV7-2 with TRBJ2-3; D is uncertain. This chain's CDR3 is CASSPLGVGTDTQYF. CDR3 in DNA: TGTGCCAGCAGCCCCCTCGGTGTAGGCACAGATACGCAGTATTTT.